These 29 T cell receptor beta chains originate from one sample sequenced in a study of blood T cell repertoires in COVID-19. The repertoire was sequenced with immunoSEQ multiplex PCR; TCRdb's copy has only in-frame clones and lacks some. The sample has 100,000 to 150,000 clones; around 88% are singletons. The specimen was peripheral blood. The receptors come from a human donor in a cohort sampled during active COVID-19.

This chain links TRBV4-1 with TRBJ1-5; D possibly corresponds to TRBD1 (5 bases). V was trimmed by 4 bases and J by 4 bases, leaving 14 bases between them. This CDR3 has 15 amino acids. Germline V gene data show CDR1 as MGHRA and CDR2 as YSYEKL. CDR3 region: CASSPLAGGNQPQHF. CDR3 coding DNA: TGCGCCAGCAGCCCCCTCGCGGGGGGAAATCAGCCCCAGCATTTT.

The V call is TRBV6-5, the J call TRBJ2-1, with 10 positions matching TRBD2. The V gene end was trimmed by 1 base and the J gene end by 5 bases; junction bases not matched to a gene: 5. Germline assignment: CDR1 MNHEY and CDR2 SVGAGI. The CDR3 totals 16 residues. CDR3 DNA: TGTGCCAGCAGTTACTGGACTAGCGGTGCGAACAATGAGCAGTTCTTC. It encodes CASSYWTSGANNEQFF.

The rearrangement links TRBV3-1 (or the pseudogene TRBV3-2) to TRBJ2-7, with D tentatively TRBD2 (6 bases). The V end lost 4 bases, the J end lost 7 bases, and 17 bases lay between the germline ends. The CDR3 totals 14 residues. Germline-derived CDR1 and CDR2 are LGHDT and YNNKEL (reference sequence). In nucleotides, the CDR3 is TGTGCCAGCAGCCTACTAGCCCCCGTTTCAGAGCAGTACTTC. Translating it yields CASSLLAPVSEQYF.

The CDR3 loop reads CASGVRRENTEAFF. CDR3 coding DNA: TGTGCCAGCGGGGTACGACGGGAGAACACTGAAGCTTTCTTT. The rearrangement uses TRBV2 and TRBJ1-1; D remains ambiguous. V was pared by 8 bases and J by 1 base, with 14 bases between. CDR3 length: 14 amino acids. Germline V CDR1 and CDR2: SNHLY, FYNNEI.

This chain connects TRBV28 to TRBJ1-5; D ambiguous. The germline CDR1 and CDR2 sequences are MDHEN and SYDVKM. The CDR3 is 12 amino acids. Trimming took 6 bases from V and 5 from J, leaving 8 bases between them. DNA of the CDR3: TGTGCCAGCAGCCTTCTTTATCAGCCCCAGCATTTT. This codes for CASSLLYQPQHF.

CDR3 DNA: TGTGCCACACTGAAATCCAAGAACACTGAAGCTTTCTTT. Amino acid sequence: CATLKSKNTEAFF. The chain links TRBV19 to TRBJ1-1; D gene ambiguous. The germline V gene has CDR1 LNHDA and CDR2 SQIVND (reference sequence). V was pared by 10 bases and J by 1 base, with 13 bases between. This CDR3 comprises 13 residues.

The genes are TRBV9 and TRBJ1-6; 8 bases are a match to TRBD1. This CDR3 region has 14 residues. Germline CDR1 SGDLS, CDR2 YYNGEE. Trimming took 3 bases from V and 14 from J; bases not matched to a gene: 10. CDR3 amino acids: CASSGGQGLITLHF. As DNA, the CDR3 is TGTGCCAGCAGCGGCGGACAGGGATTAATCACCCTCCACTTT.

The V gene is TRBV5-1, the J gene TRBJ2-2, with 9 nucleotides matching TRBD2. This CDR3 is built from 14 residues. The V and J ends lost 5 bases and 4 bases, in that order; junction bases with no gene match: 3. CDR1 and CDR2 (germline): SGHRS, YFSETQ. The CDR3 loop reads CASRPSGVTGELFF. CDR3 bases: TGCGCCAGCAGGCCTAGCGGGGTCACCGGGGAGCTGTTTTTT.

The chain has TRBV2 and TRBJ1-5; 7 bases align to TRBD1. J gave up 1 base and V 4 bases, and 25 bases lay outside the gene matches. Germline V CDR1 and CDR2: SNHLY, FYNNEI. This CDR3 contains 22 residues. In DNA, the CDR3 is TGTGCCAGCAGTGGACCCGGCTCAGGGGCAAACAGGGGTTTCGTGAGCAATCAGCCCCAGCATTTT. Protein: CASSGPGSGANRGFVSNQPQHF.

The genes are TRBV27 and TRBJ2-7, with 7 nucleotides matching TRBD2. Germline trimming cut 5 bases from V and 7 bases from J; bases unmatched to any gene: 11. This CDR3 comprises 14 residues. Germline V gene lookup returns CDR1 MNHEY and CDR2 SMNVEV (reference sequence). The CDR3 DNA follows: TGTGCCAGCAGTGAGCGGGAATCCCCGGGGGAGCAGTACTTC. Translated, it gives CASSERESPGEQYF.

CDR3 amino acids: CASSRIGGDSAYEQYF. CDR3 nucleotide sequence: TGTGCCAGCAGCCGCATTGGGGGGGATTCCGCCTACGAGCAGTACTTC. This chain uses TRBV4-2 with TRBJ2-7, with 7 bases fitting TRBD2. Germline V lookup: CDR1 LGHNA, CDR2 YNFKEQ. The V gene end was trimmed by 4 bases and the J gene end by 2 bases; junction bases not matched to a gene: 11. This CDR3 region has 16 residues.

This clone has just one count. The V and J genes are TRBV6-6 and TRBJ1-2, with unresolved D. V lost 2 bases to trimming and J lost 4 bases, with 14 bases between them. CDR3 length: 15 amino acids. Germline loops: CDR1 MNHNY, CDR2 SVGAGI (reference sequence). CDR3 sequence reads: CASSYASTVTYGYTF. The CDR3, as DNA: TGTGCCAGCAGTTACGCTAGCACCGTAACCTATGGCTACACCTTC.

With regard to this clone: Relative to the germline gene, one junction end is altered; a read error may explain this. CDR3 sequence reads: CASSQRHSPSGTGTGELFF. CDR3 coding DNA: TGTGCTAGCAGCCAACGGCACAGCCCTAGCGGGACGGGGACCGGGGAGCTGTTTTTT. The gene calls are TRBV7-7 and TRBJ2-2, with 9 bases identical to TRBD2. Germline-derived CDR1 and CDR2 are SSHAT and FNYEAQ (reference sequence). This CDR3 contains 19 residues.

V usage is TRBV3-1 (or the pseudogene TRBV3-2) and J usage is TRBJ2-5, with 11 positions matching TRBD1. The CDR3 totals 18 residues. After removal of 3 bases from V and 4 bases from J, the junction contained 13 bases not matched to a gene. Germline-derived CDR1 and CDR2 are LGHDT and YNNKEL (reference sequence). CDR3 loop: CASSQNVKRDRGGETQYF. The CDR3 coding sequence is TGTGCCAGCAGCCAGAACGTCAAAAGGGACAGGGGGGGAGAGACCCAGTACTTC.

The rearrangement uses TRBV9 and TRBJ1-1; D is perhaps TRBD1 (6 bases). The CDR3 runs 15 residues. From germline, CDR1 is SGDLS and CDR2 YYNGEE. V gave up 3 bases and J gave up 6 bases, with 18 bases separating them. This chain's CDR3 is CASSALQGSVSEAFF. The CDR3 DNA reads TGTGCCAGCAGCGCCCTACAGGGCTCCGTTTCTGAAGCTTTCTTT.

The chain employs TRBV3-1 (or the pseudogene TRBV3-2) and TRBJ1-2; TRBD1 matches 10 bases. CDR3 size: 19 residues. Germline V gene data show CDR1 as LGHDT and CDR2 as YNNKEL (reference sequence). V lost 3 bases to trimming and J lost 3 bases; unmatched junction nucleotides: 16. CDR3 coding DNA: TGTGCCAGCAGCCAGGGGACCCCGGGACAGGGGACCCTTTACTATGGCTACACCTTC. It yields the protein CASSQGTPGQGTLYYGYTF.

V and J are TRBV9 and TRBJ1-2, with 7 bases identical to TRBD1. CDR3 length equals 13 residues. Trimming removed 4 bases from V and 7 bases from J; junction bases left unmatched: 7. Germline CDR1 and CDR2: SGDLS and YYNGEE. DNA for the CDR3: TGTGCCAGCAGCTTGGAGGGGGCCGCTGGCTACACCTTC. Its translation: CASSLEGAAGYTF.

The gene calls are TRBV5-6 and TRBJ1-1; a possible D gene is TRBD1 (5 bases). CDR1 and CDR2 from the germline V gene are SGHDT and YYEEEE. The CDR3 extends over 15 amino acids. V lost 1 base and J lost 6, with 16 bases in between. Here the CDR3 reads CASSLQGRYGPEAFF. The CDR3 coding sequence is TGTGCCAGCAGCTTGCAGGGCCGATATGGCCCTGAAGCTTTCTTT.

V and J are TRBV14 and TRBJ2-7; 8 bases agree with TRBD1. V was clipped by 7 bases and J by 2 bases; unmatched bases: 10. This CDR3 has 15 residues. Germline CDR1 is SGHDN and CDR2 is FVKESK. The CDR3 protein is CASTPGTGGTYEQYF. CDR3 nucleotide sequence: TGTGCCAGCACGCCCGGGACAGGCGGAACCTACGAGCAGTACTTC.

The CDR3 DNA follows: TGTGCCATCAGTGAGGGACTAGCGGGACCTTACAATGAGCAGTTCTTC. It is translated as CAISEGLAGPYNEQFF. This chain links TRBV10-3 with TRBJ2-1; 12 bases match TRBD2. The ends lost 2 bases at V and 4 bases at J; junction bases unmatched: 3. Germline V gene data show CDR1 as ENHRY and CDR2 as SYGVKD. CDR3 length equals 16 residues.

This clone appeared a few times. V gene TRBV5-8 combines with J gene TRBJ1-1; D gene ambiguous. The germline CDR1 and CDR2 sequences are SGHTS and YDEGEE. CDR3 length: 10 amino acids. Trimming stripped 6 bases from V and 8 bases from J, with 8 bases between. The CDR3 DNA reads TGTGCCAGCATCCCCGGGGAAGCTTTCTTT. It specifies CASIPGEAFF.

This clone has a handful of counts. The chain uses TRBV7-9 and TRBJ2-1, with 12 bases identical to TRBD2. V shed 4 bases and J 6 bases; nucleotides not matched to a gene: 4. The CDR3 spans 15 residues. Per germline, CDR1 SEHNR and CDR2 FQNEAQ (reference sequence). CDR3 loop: CASSSTSGSSNEQFF. In DNA form, the CDR3 reads TGTGCCAGCAGCTCGACTAGCGGGAGTAGCAATGAGCAGTTCTTC.

This clone was picked up one time. This chain joins TRBV9 and TRBJ2-1, with D perhaps TRBD2 (6 bases). The germline V gene has CDR1 SGDLS and CDR2 YYNGEE. Trimming removed 0 bases at V and 5 bases at J, with 15 bases between. CDR3 length: 16 amino acids. The CDR3 spells CASSVALAGPDNEQFF. The CDR3 DNA sequence: TGTGCCAGCAGCGTAGCTTTGGCGGGACCGGACAATGAGCAGTTCTTC.

The rearrangement joins TRBV25-1 to TRBJ2-5; D unclear. The CDR3 is 15 amino acids. Trimming removed 3 bases from V and 2 bases from J, with 13 bases in between. Germline CDR1 reads MGHDK; CDR2 reads SYGVNS. CDR3 nucleotides: TGTGCCAGCAGTGACCCTAGTGGTCCTCAAGAGACCCAGTACTTC. It encodes CASSDPSGPQETQYF.

The rearrangement links TRBV14 to TRBJ2-6; D perhaps matches TRBD1 (5 bases). Per germline, CDR1 SGHDN and CDR2 FVKESK. Trimming stripped 2 bases from V and 1 base from J, with 12 bases between. The CDR3 is 17 residues long. The DNA for the CDR3 is TGTGCCAGCAGCCAATTTATCAGGGCGTCTGGGGCCAACGTCCTGACTTTC. Translation gives CASSQFIRASGANVLTF.

The chain combines TRBV6-5 with TRBJ1-1; no clear D gene. V lost 5 bases and J lost 5, with 12 bases in between. The CDR3 contains 13 residues. Germline-derived CDR1 and CDR2 are MNHEY and SVGAGI. The CDR3 DNA follows: TGTGCCAGCAGTCTCCTTGTGGAGACTGAAGCTTTCTTT. This gives the protein CASSLLVETEAFF.

The gene calls are TRBV19 and TRBJ1-4; no clear D. Per germline, CDR1 LNHDA and CDR2 SQIVND (reference sequence). The germline V and J ends were trimmed by 4 bases and 0 bases, with 9 bases remaining between them. This CDR3 comprises 15 residues. The CDR3, as DNA: TGTGCCAGTAGTACCCCTCCTCCAACTAATGAAAAACTGTTTTTT. This sequence encodes CASSTPPPTNEKLFF.

This clone was detected only a few times. This chain connects TRBV3-1 (or the pseudogene TRBV3-2) to TRBJ2-3, with 7 bases fitting TRBD2. V shed 1 base and J 6 bases; nucleotides not matched to a gene: 10. The CDR3 extends over 16 amino acids. Germline loops: CDR1 LGHDT, CDR2 YNNKEL (reference sequence). This CDR3 is CASSQGRELRADTQYF. The CDR3 bases are TGTGCCAGCAGCCAAGGGCGGGAGTTGAGGGCGGATACGCAGTATTTT.

V and J are TRBV29-1 and TRBJ2-4; 9 bases align to TRBD1. The CDR3 consists of 16 residues. V trimming: 4 bases; J trimming: 4 bases; junction bases outside the gene matches: 11. Germline V gives CDR1 SQVTM, CDR2 ANQGSEA. For the CDR3, the DNA is TGCAGCGTTGGGGGGATAGAGGACAGGGGAAAAAACATTCAGTACTTC. Translating gives CSVGGIEDRGKNIQYF.